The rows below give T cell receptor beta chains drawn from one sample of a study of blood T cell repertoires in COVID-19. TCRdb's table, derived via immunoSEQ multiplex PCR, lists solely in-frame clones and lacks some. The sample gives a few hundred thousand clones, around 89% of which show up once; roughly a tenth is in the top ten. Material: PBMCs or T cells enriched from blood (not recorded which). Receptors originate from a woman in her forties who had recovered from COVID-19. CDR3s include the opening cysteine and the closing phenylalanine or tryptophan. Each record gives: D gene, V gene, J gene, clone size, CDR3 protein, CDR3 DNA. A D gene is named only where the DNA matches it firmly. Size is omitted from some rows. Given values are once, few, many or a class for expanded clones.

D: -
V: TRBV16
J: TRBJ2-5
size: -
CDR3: CASSQGEGGKETQYF
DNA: TGTGCCAGCAGCCAAGGGGAAGGGGGAAAGGAGACCCAGTACTTC

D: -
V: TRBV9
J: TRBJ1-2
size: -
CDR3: CASSVGPGYGYTF
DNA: TGTGCCAGCAGCGTAGGTCCGGGCTATGGCTACACCTTC

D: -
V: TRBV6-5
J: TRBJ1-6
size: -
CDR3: CASSYYRDNSPLHF
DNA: TGTGCCAGCAGTTACTACAGGGATAATTCACCCCTCCACTTT

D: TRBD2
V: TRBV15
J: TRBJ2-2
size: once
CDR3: CATSSRGDTGELFF
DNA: TGTGCCACCAGCAGTCGGGGGGACACCGGGGAGCTGTTTTTT

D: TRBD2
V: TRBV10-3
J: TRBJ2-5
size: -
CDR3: CAISEVGGAVETQYF
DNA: TGTGCCATCAGTGAGGTCGGGGGGGCGGTAGAGACCCAGTACTTC

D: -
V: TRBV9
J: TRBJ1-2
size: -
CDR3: CASSVVGGQSNYGYTF
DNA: TGTGCCAGCAGCGTAGTAGGAGGACAGTCTAACTATGGCTACACCTTC

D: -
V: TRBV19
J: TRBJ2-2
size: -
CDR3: CASRPQGNTGELFF
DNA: TGTGCCAGTCGGCCACAGGGGAACACCGGGGAGCTGTTTTTT

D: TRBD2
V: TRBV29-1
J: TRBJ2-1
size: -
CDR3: CSARTSGVGAYNEQFF
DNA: TGCAGCGCTCGAACTAGCGGCGTTGGAGCCTACAATGAGCAGTTCTTC

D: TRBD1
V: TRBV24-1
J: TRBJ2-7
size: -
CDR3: CATSVGEGTGSYEQYF
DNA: TGTGCCACCAGCGTCGGGGAGGGGACAGGGTCCTACGAGCAGTACTTC

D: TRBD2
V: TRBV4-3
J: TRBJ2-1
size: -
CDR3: CASSQDSKTSGDYNEQFF
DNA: TGCGCCAGCAGCCAAGACTCCAAGACTAGCGGGGATTACAATGAGCAGTTCTTC

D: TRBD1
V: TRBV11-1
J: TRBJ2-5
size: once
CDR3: CASSQLLRGLETQYF
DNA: TGTGCCAGCAGCCAACTCCTCAGGGGGCTGGAGACCCAGTACTTC

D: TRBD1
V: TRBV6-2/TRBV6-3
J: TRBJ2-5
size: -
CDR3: CASSLDRGQETQYF
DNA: TGTGCCAGCAGCCTCGACAGGGGTCAAGAGACCCAGTACTTC

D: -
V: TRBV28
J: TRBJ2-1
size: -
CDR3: CASSLYSSSYNEQFF
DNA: TGTGCCAGCAGTTTATACTCTAGCTCCTACAATGAGCAGTTCTTC

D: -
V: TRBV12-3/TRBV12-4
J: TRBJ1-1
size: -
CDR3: CASSSWANTEAFF
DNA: TGTGCCAGCAGTTCGTGGGCTAACACTGAAGCTTTCTTT

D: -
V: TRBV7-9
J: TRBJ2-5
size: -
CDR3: CASSSYREFETQYF
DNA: TGTGCCAGCAGCTCTTACCGGGAATTTGAGACCCAGTACTTC

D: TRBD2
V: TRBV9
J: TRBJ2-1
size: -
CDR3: CASSVVAGVSEQFF
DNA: TGTGCCAGCAGCGTAGTAGCGGGAGTAAGTGAGCAGTTCTTC

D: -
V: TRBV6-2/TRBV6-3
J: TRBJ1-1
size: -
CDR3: CASSYPSGGGEYTEAFF
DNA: TGTGCCAGCAGTTACCCATCGGGAGGGGGGGAGTACACTGAAGCTTTCTTT

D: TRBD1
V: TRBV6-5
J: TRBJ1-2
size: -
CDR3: CASSRPGGGYGYTF
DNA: TGTGCCAGCAGCCGGCCAGGGGGCGGGTATGGCTACACCTTC

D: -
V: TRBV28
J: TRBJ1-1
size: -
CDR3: CASSLSKRGTEAFF
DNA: TGTGCCAGCAGTTTGTCGAAGAGGGGGACTGAAGCTTTCTTT

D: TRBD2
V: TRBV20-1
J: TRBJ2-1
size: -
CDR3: CSASLPGLAGPRNEQFF
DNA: TGCAGTGCTAGTCTTCCCGGGCTAGCGGGCCCTCGGAATGAGCAGTTCTTC

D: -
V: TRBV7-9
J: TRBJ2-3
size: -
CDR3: CASSWAGHTDTQYF
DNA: TGTGCCAGCAGTTGGGCCGGACACACAGATACGCAGTATTTT

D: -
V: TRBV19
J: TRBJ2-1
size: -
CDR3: CAISRRAGGPNFYNEQFF
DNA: TGTGCGATTTCAAGGCGGGCAGGGGGGCCCAACTTCTACAATGAGCAGTTCTTC

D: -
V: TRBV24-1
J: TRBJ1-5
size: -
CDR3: CATSDGGQPQHF
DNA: TGTGCCACCAGTGACGGTGGTCAGCCCCAGCATTTT

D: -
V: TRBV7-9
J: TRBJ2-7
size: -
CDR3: CASSLFRDYSYEQYF
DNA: TGTGCCAGCAGCTTATTCCGTGACTACAGCTACGAGCAGTACTTC

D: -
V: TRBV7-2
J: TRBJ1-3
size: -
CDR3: CASSPPRRAGNTIYF
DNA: TGTGCCAGCAGCCCACCCCGGAGGGCTGGAAACACCATATATTTT

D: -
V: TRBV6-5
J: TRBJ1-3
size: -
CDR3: CASSPSGGSGNTIYF
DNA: TGTGCCAGCTCTCCCTCCGGGGGTTCTGGAAACACCATATATTTT

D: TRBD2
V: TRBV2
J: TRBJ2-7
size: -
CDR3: CASGVAGVVYEQYF
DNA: TGTGCCAGCGGAGTAGCGGGAGTGGTTTACGAGCAGTACTTC

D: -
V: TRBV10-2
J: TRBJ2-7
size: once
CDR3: CASTGSGWSYEQYF
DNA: TGCGCCAGCACGGGTTCGGGTTGGTCCTACGAGCAGTACTTC

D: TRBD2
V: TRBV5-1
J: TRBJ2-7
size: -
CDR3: CASSQGLGWNWGEQYF
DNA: TGCGCCAGCAGCCAGGGACTAGGGTGGAACTGGGGCGAGCAGTACTTC

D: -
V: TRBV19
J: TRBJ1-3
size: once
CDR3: CASSRLVEGTGNTIYF
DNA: TGTGCCAGTAGCCGACTCGTGGAGGGAACGGGAAACACCATATATTTT

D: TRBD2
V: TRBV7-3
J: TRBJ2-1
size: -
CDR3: CASSPIAGAINEQFF
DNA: TGTGCCAGCAGCCCTATAGCGGGAGCGATTAATGAGCAGTTCTTC